This T cell receptor beta chain comes out of a study of cytomegalovirus exposure and HLA in healthy donors. Points from the study as a whole: Reports state that TCR beta sequences accurately predicted most subjects' HLA-A and HLA-B alleles.

In its sample, this clone was seen once. What it recognizes is unknown. This CDR3 is 12 amino acids long. V was clipped by 6 bases and J by 9 bases, with 12 bases between them. The germline gives CDR1 SNHLY, CDR2 FYNNEI. 13 Jbeta primers and 60 Vbeta primers were used for the PCR. Measured with immunoSEQ multiplex PCR; TCRdb has only the in-frame clones, and not every one. In the table there are some 180,000 clones, more than 75% of which are singletons. The TCR comes from a woman aged 25 to 39 in good health and CMV-seropositive. What was sequenced was PBMCs. The chain is built from TRBV2 and TRBJ2-1, with D possibly being TRBD2 (6 bases). CDR3 in amino acids: CASRLTSGEQFF. CDR3 in DNA: TGTGCCAGCAGACTGACTAGTGGTGAGCAGTTCTTC.